The 14 T cell receptor beta chains reported below all come from one sample, sequenced in a study of T cells in Graves' hyperthyroidism and ophthalmopathy. It was RNA transcripts that yielded the amplified TCR beta CDR3 regions. HTBI primers were employed in a first-round RT-PCR of the TCR CDR3. In TCRdb, the multiplex PCR reads were re-called with MiXCR into one record per CDR3 protein. This sample has 600,000 to 850,000 distinct CDR3 sequences, with 18% found just once. The material sequenced was blood. These receptors were obtained from a woman in her forties or fifties with Graves' hyperthyroidism that later progressed to Graves' ophthalmopathy.

This clonotype has only a few counts. The chain has TRBV10-3 and TRBJ1-2; maybe TRBD1 (5 bases). Germline V CDR1 and CDR2: ENHRY, SYGVKD. The V end lost 4 bases, the J end lost 8 bases, and 8 bases lay between the germline ends. The length of the CDR3 is 11 residues. CDR3 sequence: CAISAGEGYTF. The CDR3 nucleotides read TGTGCCATCAGTGCGGGGGAAGGCTACACCTTC.

This clonotype was seen more than once but under ten times. This chain uses TRBV6-2 or TRBV6-3 with TRBJ1-2; D is perhaps TRBD1 (6 bases). CDR1 and CDR2 (germline): MNHEY, SVGEGT. Trimming cost V 5 bases and J 8 bases, with 12 bases left between them. CDR3 length: 12 amino acids. The CDR3 nucleotides read TGTGCCAGCAGTACGGAGGGGGGGGGCTACACCTTC. The encoded protein is CASSTEGGGYTF.

A few counts support this clonotype. V and J are TRBV3-1 and TRBJ2-5, with D uncertain. Trimming stripped 1 base from V and 2 bases from J, with 11 bases between. There are 15 residues in the CDR3. The germline gives CDR1 LGHDT, CDR2 YNNKEL (reference sequence). CDR3 region: CASSQVLPTQETQYF. CDR3 bases: TGTGCCAGCAGCCAAGTCTTACCCACACAAGAGACCCAGTACTTC.

The chain links TRBV7-3 to TRBJ2-1; either TRBD1 or TRBD2 may fit D (6 bases each). V was clipped by 2 bases and J by 10 bases, with 12 bases between them. The CDR3 contains 13 residues. Germline V gene lookup returns CDR1 SGHTA and CDR2 FQGTGA. The CDR3 protein is CASSLEGGAEQFF. CDR3 DNA: TGTGCCAGCAGCTTAGAGGGGGGCGCCGAGCAGTTCTTC.

This clonotype was picked up many times. The chain carries TRBV16 and TRBJ1-1; perhaps TRBD1 as D (5 bases). Looked up from germline, CDR1 is KGHSY and CDR2 is FQNENV. This CDR3 has 19 residues. The V end lost 0 bases, the J end lost 0 bases, and 20 bases lay between the germline ends. DNA of the CDR3: TGTGCCAGCAGCCAATCAGGTTTCGGGCAGGGACGCGTGAACACTGAAGCTTTCTTT. Its translation is CASSQSGFGQGRVNTEAFF.

The chain has TRBV3-1 and TRBJ2-6; no definite D call. The CDR3 consists of 14 residues. The germline V gene has CDR1 LGHDT and CDR2 YNNKEL (reference sequence). V dropped 4 bases and J dropped 0 bases, with 4 bases sitting between them. The CDR3 sequence is CASSPVSGANVLTF. The CDR3 region has the DNA TGTGCCAGCAGCCCAGTCTCTGGGGCCAACGTCCTGACTTTC.

J is TRBJ2-2 and V is TRBV9; D unresolved. CDR3 length: 14 residues. Trimming cost V 3 bases and J 6 bases, with 12 bases left between them. Germline CDR1 SGDLS, CDR2 YYNGEE. CDR3 protein: CASSARTGAGELFF. The CDR3 DNA reads TGTGCCAGCAGCGCAAGAACCGGTGCCGGGGAGCTGTTTTTT.

In this sample, this clonotype turned up many times. The V gene is TRBV7-9, the J gene TRBJ2-5; D could derive from TRBD1 or TRBD2 (5 bases each). V was trimmed by 7 bases and J by 4 bases, leaving 22 bases between them. The length of the CDR3 is 16 residues. The germline V gene has CDR1 SEHNR and CDR2 FQNEAQ (reference sequence). The CDR3 reads CASNRPVGTSIETQYF. CDR3 DNA sequence: TGTGCCAGCAACAGACCCGTCGGGACCAGTATAGAGACCCAGTACTTC. The full variable domain, rest sourced from reference TRBV7-9 and TRBJ2-5, is DTGVSQNPRHKITKRGQNVTFRCDPISEHNRLYWYRQTLGQGPEFLTYFQNEAQLEKSRLLSDRFSAERPKGSFSTLEIQRTEQGDSAMYLCASNRPVGTSIETQYFGPGTRLLVL.

In its sample, this clonotype was seen many times. The CDR3 DNA reads as TGTGCCAGCTCACCACCTGACGGGGAGACCCAGTACTTC. Protein: CASSPPDGETQYF. The chain is built from TRBV18 and TRBJ2-5, with unresolved D. This CDR3 contains 13 residues. Trimming removed 0 bases from V and 5 bases from J, with 7 bases in between. Germline lookup yields CDR1 KGHSH and CDR2 LQKENI.

This clonotype was recorded at least ten times. V gene TRBV5-6 combines with J gene TRBJ2-2; no clear D gene. The CDR3 consists of 13 residues. Germline lookup yields CDR1 SGHDT and CDR2 YYEEEE. V was cut by 4 bases and J by 0 bases, with 4 bases left in between. In DNA, the CDR3 is TGTGCCAGCAGCCTTGCGAACACCGGGGAGCTGTTTTTT. Protein sequence: CASSLANTGELFF.

The sample holds a few counts of this clonotype. The junction differs from germline at one of its ends, possibly a read error. CDR3 nucleotide sequence: TGTGCCAGCAGTTTAGGATCCAGGGGTGTCACCGGGGAGCTGTTTTTT. Amino acids: CASSLGSRGVTGELFF. The chain carries TRBV7-9 and TRBJ2-2; a weak D match, TRBD1 (6 bases). There are 16 residues in the CDR3. Germline V gene lookup returns CDR1 SEHNR and CDR2 FQNEAQ (reference sequence).

This clonotype was picked up many times. CDR3 nucleotides: TGCAGTGCGGCAGGGTTGATGACTGAAGCTTTCTTT. This gives the protein CSAAGLMTEAFF. The V gene is TRBV20-1, the J gene TRBJ1-1; D is perhaps TRBD1 (5 bases). V lost 6 bases and J lost 5, with 13 bases in between. CDR3 length: 12 amino acids. The germline V gene encodes CDR1 DFQATT and CDR2 SNEGSKA (reference sequence).

Notes on this clonotype: It is likely a read error, because the conserved phenylalanine at the end of the CDR3 is missing. This chain uses TRBV18 with TRBJ2-3; 12 bases are a match to TRBD2. The V and J ends lost 4 bases and 2 bases, in that order; junction bases with no gene match: 7. CDR3 length: 17 residues. Germline V gene sequence: CDR1 KGHSH, CDR2 LQKENI. CDR3 DNA: TGTGCCAGCTCACTAGACGGACTAGCGGGGCCCACAGATACGCAGTATCTT. Residues: CASSLDGLAGPTDTQYL.

The sample holds many counts of this clonotype. The rearrangement links TRBV12-3 or TRBV12-4 to TRBJ1-1; D uncertain. Trimming stripped 6 bases from V and 7 bases from J, with 18 bases between. This CDR3 region has 14 residues. The CDR3 here is CASSYGTVIVEAFF. The CDR3 coding sequence is TGTGCCAGCAGCTACGGCACAGTGATCGTTGAAGCTTTCTTT.